This T cell receptor beta chain came from a study of T cell repertoires in cytomegalovirus infection. In the study overall: Public TCR beta signatures marked donors with CMV infection and the matching HLA.

To note about this clonotype: The antigen is not known. One base away lies a much larger clone, so this may be a sequencing read error. The CDR3 ends on some other residue instead of the conserved phenylalanine or tryptophan, so this is likely a read error.

Germline trimming cut 5 bases from V and 4 bases from J; bases unmatched to any gene: 7. The CDR3 totals 16 residues. Germline assignment: CDR1 MDHEN and CDR2 SYDVKM. From the reads, TCRdb called clonotypes with MiXCR, one entry per CDR3 protein. Of 450,000 to 550,000 distinct CDR3 sequences listed, 16% were seen once; the top ten hold about 24%. Findings and limits, study-wide: HLA-C-restricted CMV-specific TCR beta clonotypes were dominant in the ex vivo response. There were carriers of CMV plus the relevant HLA, and cumulative public TCR beta family frequency identified them.

V usage is TRBV28 and J usage is TRBJ2-5, with 13 bases fitting TRBD2. This TCR derives from a human donor in good health (CMV status not recorded). Some clones in this sample may be carry-over from other donors' samples. Sequenced: CD8+ T cells from PBMCs. The CDR3 nucleotides are TGTGCCAGCAGTCGACTAGCGGGAGGTCGGGGAGAGACCCAGTACTTA. Translation gives CASSRLAGGRGETQYL.